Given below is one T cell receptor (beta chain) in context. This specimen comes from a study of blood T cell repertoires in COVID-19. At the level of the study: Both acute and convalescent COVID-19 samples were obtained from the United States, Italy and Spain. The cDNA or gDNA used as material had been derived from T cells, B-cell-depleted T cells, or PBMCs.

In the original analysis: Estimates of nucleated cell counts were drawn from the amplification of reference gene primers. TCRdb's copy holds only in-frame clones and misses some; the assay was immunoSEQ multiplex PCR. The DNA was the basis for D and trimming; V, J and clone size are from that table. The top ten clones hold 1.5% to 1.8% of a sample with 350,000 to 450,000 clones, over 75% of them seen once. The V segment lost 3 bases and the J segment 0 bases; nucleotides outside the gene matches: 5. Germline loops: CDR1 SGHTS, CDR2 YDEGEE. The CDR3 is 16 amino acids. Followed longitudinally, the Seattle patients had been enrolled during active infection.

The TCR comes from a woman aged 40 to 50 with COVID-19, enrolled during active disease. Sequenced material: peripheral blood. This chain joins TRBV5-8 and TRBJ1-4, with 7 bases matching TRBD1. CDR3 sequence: CASSSQGVTTNEKLFF. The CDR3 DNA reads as TGTGCCAGCAGCTCCCAGGGGGTCACAACTAATGAAAAACTGTTTTTT.